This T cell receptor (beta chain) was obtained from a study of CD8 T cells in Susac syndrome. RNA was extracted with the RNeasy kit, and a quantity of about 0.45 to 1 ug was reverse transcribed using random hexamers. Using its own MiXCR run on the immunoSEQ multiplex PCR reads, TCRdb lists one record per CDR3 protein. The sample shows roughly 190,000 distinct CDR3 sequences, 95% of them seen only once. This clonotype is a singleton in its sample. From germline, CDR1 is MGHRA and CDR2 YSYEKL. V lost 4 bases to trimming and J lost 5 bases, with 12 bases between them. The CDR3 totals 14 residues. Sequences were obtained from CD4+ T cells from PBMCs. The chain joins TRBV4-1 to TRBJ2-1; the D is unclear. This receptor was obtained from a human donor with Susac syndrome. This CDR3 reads CASSRLESNNEQFF. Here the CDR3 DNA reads TGCGCCAGCAGCCGACTGGAGTCTAACAATGAGCAGTTCTTC.